Below, 18 T cell receptor beta chains from the same sample are listed, as sequenced in a study of T cell responses to AZD1222 COVID-19 vaccine. Clones were read by immunoSEQ multiplex PCR, and TCRdb kept only the in-frame ones, dropping some. The sample consists of over 130,000 clones, around nine tenths of them appearing once. The sequencing used peripheral blood, collected 28 days after the second AZD1222 dose. All receptors come from an adult who received the AZD1222 COVID-19 vaccine.

This chain connects TRBV5-6 to TRBJ1-6; D possibly corresponds to TRBD1 (5 bases). Between the trimmed V and J ends, which lost 4 bases and 3 bases, there was a span of 11 bases. Germline CDR1 and CDR2: SGHDT and YYEEEE. This CDR3 is 15 amino acids long. DNA of the CDR3: TGTGCCAGCAGCGGCAGGGATTTCTATAATTCACCCCTCCACTTT. Protein product: CASSGRDFYNSPLHF.

The CDR3, as DNA: TGTGCCAGCAGTTACGGTGCGGGGAACACTGAAGCTTTCTTT. It is translated as CASSYGAGNTEAFF. The gene calls are TRBV6-6 and TRBJ1-1; D remains ambiguous. The V end was cut by 2 bases, the J end by 1 base, with 8 bases between. Germline loops: CDR1 MNHNY, CDR2 SVGAGI (reference sequence). CDR3 length: 14 residues.

A single count supports this clone. The chain carries TRBV7-6 and TRBJ2-7; D remains ambiguous. Looked up from germline, CDR1 is SGHVS and CDR2 is FNYEAQ. The CDR3 has 12 amino acids. The ends were cut back, 5 bases at V and 8 bases at J, with 13 bases in the middle. This chain's CDR3 is CASSGVQSQQYF. The CDR3, as DNA: TGTGCCAGCAGCGGGGTCCAGTCCCAGCAGTACTTC.

This chain links TRBV3-1 (or the pseudogene TRBV3-2) with TRBJ2-7; D might be TRBD1 (6 bases). V was shortened by 3 bases and J by 2 bases, with 14 bases between the two germline ends. The germline CDR1 and CDR2 sequences are LGHDT and YNNKEL (reference sequence). The CDR3 sequence is 15 residues long. DNA of the CDR3: TGTGCCAGCAGCCAGGGAACGGGACACACCTACGAGCAGTACTTC. Its translation is CASSQGTGHTYEQYF.

The chain links TRBV21-1 to TRBJ1-2; the table's D call TRBD1 went unverified against the DNA. TRBV21-1 is labeled a pseudogene. CDR3 length equals 14 residues. CDR3 amino acids: CASSKERGHRGYTF. The DNA for the CDR3 is TGTGCCAGCAGCAAAGAGAGGGGGCACCGGGGCTACACCTTC.

Here the CDR3 DNA reads TGCGCCAGCAGCCAAGAGAGCGGGGGGGAGACAGATACGCAGTATTTT. It translates to CASSQESGGETDTQYF. The chain has TRBV4-3 and TRBJ2-3, with 10 bases matching TRBD2. Germline V gene sequence: CDR1 LGHNA, CDR2 YSLEER. The CDR3 extends over 16 amino acids. Trimming removed 0 bases from V and 3 bases from J; junction bases left unmatched: 3.

The gene calls are TRBV7-9 and TRBJ2-3; 7 bases line up with TRBD2. The CDR3 is made up of 13 amino acids. Germline CDR1 and CDR2: SEHNR and FQNEAQ (reference sequence). The junction had 3 bases not matched to a gene; V was cut back by 5 bases and J by 4 bases. CDR3 loop: CASSREGSDTQYF. In DNA, the CDR3 is TGTGCCAGCAGCAGGGAGGGGTCAGATACGCAGTATTTT. The whole variable domain, remainder taken from reference TRBV7-9 and TRBJ2-3, is DTGVSQNPRHKITKRGQNVTFRCDPISEHNRLYWYRQTLGQGPEFLTYFQNEAQLEKSRLLSDRFSAERPKGSFSTLEIQRTEQGDSAMYLCASSREGSDTQYFGPGTRLTVL.

V usage is TRBV19 and J usage is TRBJ2-3; 10 positions match TRBD2. The CDR3 loop spans 15 amino acids. CDR1 and CDR2 (germline): LNHDA, SQIVND (reference sequence). V gave up 9 bases and J gave up 2 bases; unmatched junction bases: 8. In DNA, the CDR3 is TGTGCCAGACCCGGACTAGCGGAGAACACAGATACGCAGTATTTT. Translated: CARPGLAENTDTQYF.

This rearrangement joins TRBV7-3 to TRBJ2-1, with 14 bases lining up with TRBD2. J gave up 8 bases and V 5 bases, and 8 bases lay outside the gene matches. From germline, CDR1 is SGHTA and CDR2 FQGTGA. The CDR3 is 16 amino acids. CDR3 protein: CASSPRLAGGRDEQFF. CDR3 nucleotide sequence: TGTGCCAGCAGCCCTCGACTAGCGGGGGGGCGGGATGAGCAGTTCTTC.

The J gene is TRBJ2-7, the V gene TRBV29-1; TRBD1 agrees at 7 bases. Germline CDR1 is SQVTM and CDR2 is ANQGSEA. V was clipped by 6 bases and J by 6 bases; unmatched bases: 11. The CDR3 runs 13 residues. The CDR3 nucleotides are TGCAGCGTCGTAATGGGACAGTCCCCCGAGCAGTACTTC. Protein sequence: CSVVMGQSPEQYF.

The rearrangement links TRBV4-3 to TRBJ2-6; D may be TRBD1 or TRBD2 (5 bases each). This CDR3 comprises 18 residues. CDR1 and CDR2 from the germline V gene are LGHNA and YSLEER. The germline V and J ends were trimmed by 1 base and 0 bases, with 13 bases remaining between them. The CDR3 bases are TGCGCCAGCAGCCAAGGTGGGACGTTGAGCTCTGGGGCCAACGTCCTGACTTTC. It encodes CASSQGGTLSSGANVLTF.

The rearrangement links TRBV15 to TRBJ2-7; D gene unclear. The CDR3 runs 15 residues. Germline CDR1 LNHNV, CDR2 YYDKDF (reference sequence). Deletions cut 0 bases from V and 3 bases from J, with 12 bases between. This chain's CDR3 is CATSRERPHSYEQYF. The CDR3 bases are TGTGCCACCAGCAGAGAAAGACCCCACAGCTACGAGCAGTACTTC.

The genes are TRBV6-5 and TRBJ1-2, with a possible D match to TRBD1 (6 bases). V was pared by 0 bases and J by 2 bases, with 10 bases between. CDR3 length: 15 residues. Germline V lookup: CDR1 MNHEY, CDR2 SVGAGI. CDR3: CASSYSTGRNYGYTF. The CDR3 nucleotides are TGTGCCAGCAGTTACTCGACAGGAAGGAACTATGGCTACACCTTC.

The rearrangement links TRBV9 to TRBJ2-1, with TRBD2 as a possible D gene (6 bases). CDR1 and CDR2 (germline): SGDLS, YYNGEE. Trimming cost V 0 bases and J 8 bases, with 12 bases left between them. The CDR3 has 14 residues. CDR3: CASSVGIAVYEQFF. The CDR3 coding sequence is TGTGCCAGCAGCGTAGGGATAGCGGTCTATGAGCAGTTCTTC.

CDR3 sequence: CASSEGNIGDQYF. The DNA for the CDR3 is TGTGCCAGCAGTGAGGGGAATATCGGCGACCAGTACTTC. The chain uses TRBV2 and TRBJ2-5; D not resolved. V was pared by 3 bases and J by 10 bases, with 15 bases between. This CDR3 has 13 amino acids. Per germline, CDR1 SNHLY and CDR2 FYNNEI.

V and J are TRBV6-5 and TRBJ2-1, with D possibly TRBD1 on 6 matching bases. The V and J ends lost 6 bases and 8 bases respectively, with 14 bases between them. The CDR3 has 13 amino acids. CDR1 MNHEY and CDR2 SVGAGI come from the germline V gene. CDR3 nucleotides: TGTGCCAGCAGGGGGACAACCCGGGATGAGCAGTTCTTC. As protein: CASRGTTRDEQFF.

The table lists this clone with a few counts. The chain links TRBV5-1 to TRBJ2-3, with D hard to call. This CDR3 contains 11 residues. Trimming cost V 0 bases and J 4 bases, with 0 bases left between them. Germline CDR1 is SGHRS and CDR2 is YFSETQ. CDR3 DNA: TGCGCCAGCAGCTTGGCAGATACGCAGTATTTT. Its translation is CASSLADTQYF.

The J gene is TRBJ2-3, the V gene TRBV7-6, with D perhaps matching TRBD2 (5 bases). In germline, CDR1 is SGHVS, CDR2 FNYEAQ. The length of the CDR3 is 14 residues. The germline V and J ends were trimmed by 5 bases and 2 bases, with 11 bases remaining between them. In nucleotides, the CDR3 is TGTGCCAGCAGCGTAGGCGGGCTCACAGATACGCAGTATTTT. It specifies CASSVGGLTDTQYF.